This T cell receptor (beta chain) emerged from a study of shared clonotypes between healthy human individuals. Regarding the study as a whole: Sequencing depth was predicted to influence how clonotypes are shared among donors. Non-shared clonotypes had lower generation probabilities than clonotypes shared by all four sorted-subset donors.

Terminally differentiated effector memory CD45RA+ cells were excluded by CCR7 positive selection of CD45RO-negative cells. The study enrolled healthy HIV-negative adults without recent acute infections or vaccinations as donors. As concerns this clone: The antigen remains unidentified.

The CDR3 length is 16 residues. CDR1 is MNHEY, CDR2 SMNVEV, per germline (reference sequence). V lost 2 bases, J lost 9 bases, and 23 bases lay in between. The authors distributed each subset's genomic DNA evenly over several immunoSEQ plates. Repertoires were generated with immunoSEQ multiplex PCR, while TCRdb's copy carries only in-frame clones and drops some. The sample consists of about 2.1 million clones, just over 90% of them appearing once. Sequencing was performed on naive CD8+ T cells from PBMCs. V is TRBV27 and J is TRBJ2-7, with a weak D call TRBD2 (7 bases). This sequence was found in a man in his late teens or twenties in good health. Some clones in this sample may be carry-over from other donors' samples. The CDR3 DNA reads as TGTGCCAGCAGTTTACCCCCCGGGGGGCGTCCTTATGGGCAGTACTTC. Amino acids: CASSLPPGGRPYGQYF.